This T cell receptor (beta chain) was sequenced during a study of technical replicates of blood from a few donors (dated by TCRdb to 2016 to 2017). A few counts support this clone. It lacks a known antigen. No per-base quality is available; no much larger clone lies one base away. V is trimmed back by 4 bases and J by 6 bases, and the junction contains 5 bases that no gene match accounts for. As encoded in the germline V gene, CDR1 is SGHTA while CDR2 is FQGTGA. The CDR3 runs 13 residues from the cysteine to the phenylalanine. Solely the CDR3 DNA is kept, with 39 bases framed from the first base. The library relied on the immunoSEQ multiplex PCR assay. Entries here come from immuneACCESS through TCRdb and include only in-frame sequences with V and J called. Some clones fail to appear in such tables; in the studies checked, an unresolved V gene covers under half of the shortfall, and the cause of the remainder is unknown. This sample gives around 83,000 clones in total; about 91% of them show up just once. The ten largest clones add up to about 0.38% of the sample.

The TCR sequence derives from a human donor in good health. Some clones in this sample may be carry-over from other donors' samples. The sequenced sample was T cells isolated from PBMCs. In this chain, TRBV7-3 is recombined with TRBJ2-7, with 8 middle bases fitting TRBD2. The CDR3 in this case is CASSYGGVSEQYF. The DNA reads TGTGCCAGCAGCTACGGGGGGGTAAGCGAGCAGTACTTC.